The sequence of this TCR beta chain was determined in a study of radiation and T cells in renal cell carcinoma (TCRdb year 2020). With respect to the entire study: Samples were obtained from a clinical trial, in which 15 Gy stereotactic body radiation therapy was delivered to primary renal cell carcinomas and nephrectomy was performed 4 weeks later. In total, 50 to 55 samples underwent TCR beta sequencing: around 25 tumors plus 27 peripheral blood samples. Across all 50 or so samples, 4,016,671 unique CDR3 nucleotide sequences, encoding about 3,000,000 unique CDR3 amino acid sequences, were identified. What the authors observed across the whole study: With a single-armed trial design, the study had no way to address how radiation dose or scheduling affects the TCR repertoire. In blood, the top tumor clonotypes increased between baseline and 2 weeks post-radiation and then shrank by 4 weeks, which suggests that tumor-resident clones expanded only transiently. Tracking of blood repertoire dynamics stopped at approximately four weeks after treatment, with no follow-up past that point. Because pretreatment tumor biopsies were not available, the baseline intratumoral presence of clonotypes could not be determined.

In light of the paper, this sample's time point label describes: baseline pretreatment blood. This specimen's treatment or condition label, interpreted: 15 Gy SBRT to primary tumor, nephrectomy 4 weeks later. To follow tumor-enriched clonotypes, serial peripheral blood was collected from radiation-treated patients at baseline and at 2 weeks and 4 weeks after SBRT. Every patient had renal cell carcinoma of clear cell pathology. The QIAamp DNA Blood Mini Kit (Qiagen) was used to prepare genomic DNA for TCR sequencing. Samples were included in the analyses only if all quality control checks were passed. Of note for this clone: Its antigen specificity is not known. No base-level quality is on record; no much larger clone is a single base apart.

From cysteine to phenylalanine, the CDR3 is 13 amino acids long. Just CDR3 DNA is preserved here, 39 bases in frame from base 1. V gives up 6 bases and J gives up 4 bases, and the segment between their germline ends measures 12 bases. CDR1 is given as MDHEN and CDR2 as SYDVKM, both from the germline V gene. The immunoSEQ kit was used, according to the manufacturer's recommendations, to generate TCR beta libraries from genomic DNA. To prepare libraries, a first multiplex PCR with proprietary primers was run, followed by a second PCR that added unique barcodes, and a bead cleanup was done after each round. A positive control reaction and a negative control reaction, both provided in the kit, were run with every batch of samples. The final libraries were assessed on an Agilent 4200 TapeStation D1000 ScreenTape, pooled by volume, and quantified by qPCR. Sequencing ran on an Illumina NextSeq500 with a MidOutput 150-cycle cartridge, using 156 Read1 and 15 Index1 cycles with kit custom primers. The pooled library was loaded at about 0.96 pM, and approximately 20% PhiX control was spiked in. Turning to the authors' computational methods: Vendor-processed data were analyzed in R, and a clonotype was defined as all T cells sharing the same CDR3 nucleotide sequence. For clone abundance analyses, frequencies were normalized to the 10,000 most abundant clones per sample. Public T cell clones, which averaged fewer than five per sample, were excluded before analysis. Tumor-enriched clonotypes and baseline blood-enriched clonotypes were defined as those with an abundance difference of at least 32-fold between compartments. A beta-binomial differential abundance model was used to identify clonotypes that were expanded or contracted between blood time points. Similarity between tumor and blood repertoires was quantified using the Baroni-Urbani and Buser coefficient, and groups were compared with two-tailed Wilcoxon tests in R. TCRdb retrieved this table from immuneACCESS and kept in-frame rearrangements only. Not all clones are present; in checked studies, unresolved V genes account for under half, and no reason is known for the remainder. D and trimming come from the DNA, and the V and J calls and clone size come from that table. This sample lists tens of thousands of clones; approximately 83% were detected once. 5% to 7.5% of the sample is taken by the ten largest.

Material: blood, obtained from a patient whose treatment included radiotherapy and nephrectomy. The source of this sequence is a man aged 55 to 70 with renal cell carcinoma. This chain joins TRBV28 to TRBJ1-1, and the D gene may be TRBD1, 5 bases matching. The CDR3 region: CASRRDHSTEAFF. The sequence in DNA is TGTGCCAGCAGGAGGGACCACAGCACTGAAGCTTTCTTT.